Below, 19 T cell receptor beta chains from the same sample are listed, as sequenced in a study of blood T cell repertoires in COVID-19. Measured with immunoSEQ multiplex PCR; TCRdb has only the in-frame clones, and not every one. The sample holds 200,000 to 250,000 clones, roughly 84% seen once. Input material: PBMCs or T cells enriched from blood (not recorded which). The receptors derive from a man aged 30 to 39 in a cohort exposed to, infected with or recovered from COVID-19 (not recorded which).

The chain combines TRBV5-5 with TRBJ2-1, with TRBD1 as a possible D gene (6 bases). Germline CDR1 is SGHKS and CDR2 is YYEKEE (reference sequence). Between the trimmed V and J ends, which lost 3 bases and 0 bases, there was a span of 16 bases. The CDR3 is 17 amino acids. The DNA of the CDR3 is TGTGCCAGCAGCTGGTCCGGGACACCAAGCTCCTACAATGAGCAGTTCTTC. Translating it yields CASSWSGTPSSYNEQFF.

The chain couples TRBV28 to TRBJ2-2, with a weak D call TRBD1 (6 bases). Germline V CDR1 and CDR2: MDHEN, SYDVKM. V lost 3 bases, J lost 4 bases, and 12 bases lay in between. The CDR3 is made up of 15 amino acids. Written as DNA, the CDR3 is TGTGCCAGCAGTTTTTTGACAGGAACCACCGGGGAGCTGTTTTTT. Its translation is CASSFLTGTTGELFF.

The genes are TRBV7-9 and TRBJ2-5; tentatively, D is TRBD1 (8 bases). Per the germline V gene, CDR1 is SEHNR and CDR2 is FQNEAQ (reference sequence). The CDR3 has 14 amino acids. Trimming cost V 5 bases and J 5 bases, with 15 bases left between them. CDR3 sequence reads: CASSRQGRAETQYF. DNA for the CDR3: TGTGCCAGCAGCCGACAGGGGAGGGCGGAGACCCAGTACTTC.

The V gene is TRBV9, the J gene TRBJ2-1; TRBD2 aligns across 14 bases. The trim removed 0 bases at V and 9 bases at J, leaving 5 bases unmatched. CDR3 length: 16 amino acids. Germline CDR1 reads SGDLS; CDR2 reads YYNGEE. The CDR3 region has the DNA TGTGCCAGCAGCGTAGGGGGACTAGCGGGAGTCCCTGAGCAGTTCTTC. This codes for CASSVGGLAGVPEQFF.

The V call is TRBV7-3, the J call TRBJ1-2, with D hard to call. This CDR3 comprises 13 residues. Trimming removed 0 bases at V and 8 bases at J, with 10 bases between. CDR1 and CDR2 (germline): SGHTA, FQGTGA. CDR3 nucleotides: TGTGCCAGCAGCTTAACCAGCGGGCGGGGCTACACCTTC. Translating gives CASSLTSGRGYTF.

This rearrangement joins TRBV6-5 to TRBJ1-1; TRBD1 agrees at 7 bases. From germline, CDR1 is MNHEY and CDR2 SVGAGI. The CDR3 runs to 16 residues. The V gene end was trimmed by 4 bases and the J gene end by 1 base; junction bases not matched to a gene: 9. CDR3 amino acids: CASSSQPGQRNTEAFF. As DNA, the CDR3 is TGTGCCAGCAGTTCCCAACCGGGACAGAGGAACACTGAAGCTTTCTTT.

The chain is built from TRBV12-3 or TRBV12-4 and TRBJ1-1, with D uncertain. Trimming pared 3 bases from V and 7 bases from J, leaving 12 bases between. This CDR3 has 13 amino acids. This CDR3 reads CASSFSGPGEAFF. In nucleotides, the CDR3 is TGTGCCAGCAGTTTTAGCGGGCCTGGTGAAGCTTTCTTT.

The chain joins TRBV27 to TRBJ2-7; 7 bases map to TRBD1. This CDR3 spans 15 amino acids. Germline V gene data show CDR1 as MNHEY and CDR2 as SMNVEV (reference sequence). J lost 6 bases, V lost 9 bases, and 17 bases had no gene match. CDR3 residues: CASRKDRREPSEQYF. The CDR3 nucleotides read TGTGCCAGTCGGAAGGACAGGAGAGAGCCGAGCGAGCAGTACTTC.

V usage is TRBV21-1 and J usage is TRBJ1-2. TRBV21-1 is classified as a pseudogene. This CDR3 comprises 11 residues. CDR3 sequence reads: CASSKEGGYTF. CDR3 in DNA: TGTGCCAGCAGCAAGGAGGGCGGCTACACCTTC.

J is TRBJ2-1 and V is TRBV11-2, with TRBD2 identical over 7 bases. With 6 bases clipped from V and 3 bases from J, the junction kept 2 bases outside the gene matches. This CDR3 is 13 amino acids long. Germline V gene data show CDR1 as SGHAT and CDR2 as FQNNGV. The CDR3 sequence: CASRLANYNEQFF. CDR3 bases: TGTGCCAGCAGACTAGCGAACTACAATGAGCAGTTCTTC. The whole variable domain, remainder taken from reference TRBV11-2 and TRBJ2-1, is EAGVAQSPRYKIIEKRQSVAFWCNPISGHATLYWYQQILGQGPKLLIQFQNNGVVDDSQLPKDRFSAERLKGVDSTLKIQPAKLEDSAVYLCASRLANYNEQFFGPGTRLTVL.

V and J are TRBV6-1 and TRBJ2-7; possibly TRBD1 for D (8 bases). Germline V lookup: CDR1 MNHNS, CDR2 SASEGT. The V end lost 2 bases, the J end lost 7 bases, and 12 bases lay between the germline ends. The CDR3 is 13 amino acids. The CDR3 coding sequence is TGTGCCAGCAGTGAATACAGGGGGGGTGAGCAGTACTTC. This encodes CASSEYRGGEQYF.

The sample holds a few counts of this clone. CDR3 protein: CASSAARGGTDTQYF. The CDR3 DNA follows: TGTGCCAGCAGCGCTGCACGGGGAGGGACAGATACGCAGTATTTT. The chain has TRBV9 and TRBJ2-3; 7 bases fit TRBD2. J lost 3 bases, V lost 3 bases, and 7 bases had no gene match. The CDR3 sequence is 15 residues long. Germline assignment: CDR1 SGDLS and CDR2 YYNGEE.

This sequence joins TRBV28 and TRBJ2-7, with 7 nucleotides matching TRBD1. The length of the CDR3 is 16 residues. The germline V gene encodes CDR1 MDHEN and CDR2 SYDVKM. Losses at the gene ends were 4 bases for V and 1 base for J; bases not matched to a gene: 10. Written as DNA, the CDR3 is TGTGCCAGCAGTTCGCGTCGACAGGGCGAATCCTACGAGCAGTACTTC. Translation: CASSSRRQGESYEQYF.

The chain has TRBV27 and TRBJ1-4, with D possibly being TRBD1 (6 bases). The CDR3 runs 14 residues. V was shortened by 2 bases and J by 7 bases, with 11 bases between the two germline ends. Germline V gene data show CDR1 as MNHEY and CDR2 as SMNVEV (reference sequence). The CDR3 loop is CASSLRGYGEKLFF. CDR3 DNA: TGTGCCAGCAGTTTAAGGGGGTATGGTGAAAAACTGTTTTTT.

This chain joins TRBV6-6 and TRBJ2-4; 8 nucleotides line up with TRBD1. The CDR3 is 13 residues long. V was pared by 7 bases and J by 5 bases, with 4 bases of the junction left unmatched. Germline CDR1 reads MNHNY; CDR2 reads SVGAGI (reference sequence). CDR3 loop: CASITDRENIQYF. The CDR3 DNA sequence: TGTGCCAGCATCACGGACAGGGAAAACATTCAGTACTTC.

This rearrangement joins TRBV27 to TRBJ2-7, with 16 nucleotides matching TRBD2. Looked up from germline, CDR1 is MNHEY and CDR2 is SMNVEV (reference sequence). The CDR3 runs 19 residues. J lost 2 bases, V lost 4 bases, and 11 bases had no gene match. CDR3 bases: TGTGCCAGCAGTTACCACCCCGGGACTAGCGGGAGGGCCGCCTACGAGCAGTACTTC. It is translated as CASSYHPGTSGRAAYEQYF.

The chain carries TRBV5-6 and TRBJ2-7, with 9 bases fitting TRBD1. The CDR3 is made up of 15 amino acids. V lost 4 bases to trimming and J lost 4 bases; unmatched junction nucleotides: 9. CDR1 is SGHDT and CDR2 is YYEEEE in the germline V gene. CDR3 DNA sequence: TGTGCCAGCAGCCCGGTGGGACAGGGCCTTTACGAGCAGTACTTC. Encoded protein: CASSPVGQGLYEQYF. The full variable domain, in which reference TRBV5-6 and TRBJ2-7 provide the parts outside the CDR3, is DAGVTQSPTHLIKTRGQQVTLRCSPKSGHDTVSWYQQALGQGPQFIFQYYEEEERQRGNFPDRFSGHQFPNYSSELNVNALLLGDSALYLCASSPVGQGLYEQYFGPGTRLTVT.

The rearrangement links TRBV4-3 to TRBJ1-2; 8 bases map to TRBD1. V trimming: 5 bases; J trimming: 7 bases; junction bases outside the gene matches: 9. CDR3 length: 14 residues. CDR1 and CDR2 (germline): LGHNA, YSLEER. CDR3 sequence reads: CASSDYGTGAGYTF. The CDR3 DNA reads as TGCGCCAGCAGCGACTATGGGACAGGCGCTGGCTACACCTTC.

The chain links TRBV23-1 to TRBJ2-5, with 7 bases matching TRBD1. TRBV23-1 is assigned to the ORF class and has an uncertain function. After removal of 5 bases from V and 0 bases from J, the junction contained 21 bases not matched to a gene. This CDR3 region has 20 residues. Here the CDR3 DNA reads TGCGCCAGCAGTAAAGGAGAATACGACGGACAGGCGGAGTACCAAGAGACCCAGTACTTC. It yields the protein CASSKGEYDGQAEYQETQYF.